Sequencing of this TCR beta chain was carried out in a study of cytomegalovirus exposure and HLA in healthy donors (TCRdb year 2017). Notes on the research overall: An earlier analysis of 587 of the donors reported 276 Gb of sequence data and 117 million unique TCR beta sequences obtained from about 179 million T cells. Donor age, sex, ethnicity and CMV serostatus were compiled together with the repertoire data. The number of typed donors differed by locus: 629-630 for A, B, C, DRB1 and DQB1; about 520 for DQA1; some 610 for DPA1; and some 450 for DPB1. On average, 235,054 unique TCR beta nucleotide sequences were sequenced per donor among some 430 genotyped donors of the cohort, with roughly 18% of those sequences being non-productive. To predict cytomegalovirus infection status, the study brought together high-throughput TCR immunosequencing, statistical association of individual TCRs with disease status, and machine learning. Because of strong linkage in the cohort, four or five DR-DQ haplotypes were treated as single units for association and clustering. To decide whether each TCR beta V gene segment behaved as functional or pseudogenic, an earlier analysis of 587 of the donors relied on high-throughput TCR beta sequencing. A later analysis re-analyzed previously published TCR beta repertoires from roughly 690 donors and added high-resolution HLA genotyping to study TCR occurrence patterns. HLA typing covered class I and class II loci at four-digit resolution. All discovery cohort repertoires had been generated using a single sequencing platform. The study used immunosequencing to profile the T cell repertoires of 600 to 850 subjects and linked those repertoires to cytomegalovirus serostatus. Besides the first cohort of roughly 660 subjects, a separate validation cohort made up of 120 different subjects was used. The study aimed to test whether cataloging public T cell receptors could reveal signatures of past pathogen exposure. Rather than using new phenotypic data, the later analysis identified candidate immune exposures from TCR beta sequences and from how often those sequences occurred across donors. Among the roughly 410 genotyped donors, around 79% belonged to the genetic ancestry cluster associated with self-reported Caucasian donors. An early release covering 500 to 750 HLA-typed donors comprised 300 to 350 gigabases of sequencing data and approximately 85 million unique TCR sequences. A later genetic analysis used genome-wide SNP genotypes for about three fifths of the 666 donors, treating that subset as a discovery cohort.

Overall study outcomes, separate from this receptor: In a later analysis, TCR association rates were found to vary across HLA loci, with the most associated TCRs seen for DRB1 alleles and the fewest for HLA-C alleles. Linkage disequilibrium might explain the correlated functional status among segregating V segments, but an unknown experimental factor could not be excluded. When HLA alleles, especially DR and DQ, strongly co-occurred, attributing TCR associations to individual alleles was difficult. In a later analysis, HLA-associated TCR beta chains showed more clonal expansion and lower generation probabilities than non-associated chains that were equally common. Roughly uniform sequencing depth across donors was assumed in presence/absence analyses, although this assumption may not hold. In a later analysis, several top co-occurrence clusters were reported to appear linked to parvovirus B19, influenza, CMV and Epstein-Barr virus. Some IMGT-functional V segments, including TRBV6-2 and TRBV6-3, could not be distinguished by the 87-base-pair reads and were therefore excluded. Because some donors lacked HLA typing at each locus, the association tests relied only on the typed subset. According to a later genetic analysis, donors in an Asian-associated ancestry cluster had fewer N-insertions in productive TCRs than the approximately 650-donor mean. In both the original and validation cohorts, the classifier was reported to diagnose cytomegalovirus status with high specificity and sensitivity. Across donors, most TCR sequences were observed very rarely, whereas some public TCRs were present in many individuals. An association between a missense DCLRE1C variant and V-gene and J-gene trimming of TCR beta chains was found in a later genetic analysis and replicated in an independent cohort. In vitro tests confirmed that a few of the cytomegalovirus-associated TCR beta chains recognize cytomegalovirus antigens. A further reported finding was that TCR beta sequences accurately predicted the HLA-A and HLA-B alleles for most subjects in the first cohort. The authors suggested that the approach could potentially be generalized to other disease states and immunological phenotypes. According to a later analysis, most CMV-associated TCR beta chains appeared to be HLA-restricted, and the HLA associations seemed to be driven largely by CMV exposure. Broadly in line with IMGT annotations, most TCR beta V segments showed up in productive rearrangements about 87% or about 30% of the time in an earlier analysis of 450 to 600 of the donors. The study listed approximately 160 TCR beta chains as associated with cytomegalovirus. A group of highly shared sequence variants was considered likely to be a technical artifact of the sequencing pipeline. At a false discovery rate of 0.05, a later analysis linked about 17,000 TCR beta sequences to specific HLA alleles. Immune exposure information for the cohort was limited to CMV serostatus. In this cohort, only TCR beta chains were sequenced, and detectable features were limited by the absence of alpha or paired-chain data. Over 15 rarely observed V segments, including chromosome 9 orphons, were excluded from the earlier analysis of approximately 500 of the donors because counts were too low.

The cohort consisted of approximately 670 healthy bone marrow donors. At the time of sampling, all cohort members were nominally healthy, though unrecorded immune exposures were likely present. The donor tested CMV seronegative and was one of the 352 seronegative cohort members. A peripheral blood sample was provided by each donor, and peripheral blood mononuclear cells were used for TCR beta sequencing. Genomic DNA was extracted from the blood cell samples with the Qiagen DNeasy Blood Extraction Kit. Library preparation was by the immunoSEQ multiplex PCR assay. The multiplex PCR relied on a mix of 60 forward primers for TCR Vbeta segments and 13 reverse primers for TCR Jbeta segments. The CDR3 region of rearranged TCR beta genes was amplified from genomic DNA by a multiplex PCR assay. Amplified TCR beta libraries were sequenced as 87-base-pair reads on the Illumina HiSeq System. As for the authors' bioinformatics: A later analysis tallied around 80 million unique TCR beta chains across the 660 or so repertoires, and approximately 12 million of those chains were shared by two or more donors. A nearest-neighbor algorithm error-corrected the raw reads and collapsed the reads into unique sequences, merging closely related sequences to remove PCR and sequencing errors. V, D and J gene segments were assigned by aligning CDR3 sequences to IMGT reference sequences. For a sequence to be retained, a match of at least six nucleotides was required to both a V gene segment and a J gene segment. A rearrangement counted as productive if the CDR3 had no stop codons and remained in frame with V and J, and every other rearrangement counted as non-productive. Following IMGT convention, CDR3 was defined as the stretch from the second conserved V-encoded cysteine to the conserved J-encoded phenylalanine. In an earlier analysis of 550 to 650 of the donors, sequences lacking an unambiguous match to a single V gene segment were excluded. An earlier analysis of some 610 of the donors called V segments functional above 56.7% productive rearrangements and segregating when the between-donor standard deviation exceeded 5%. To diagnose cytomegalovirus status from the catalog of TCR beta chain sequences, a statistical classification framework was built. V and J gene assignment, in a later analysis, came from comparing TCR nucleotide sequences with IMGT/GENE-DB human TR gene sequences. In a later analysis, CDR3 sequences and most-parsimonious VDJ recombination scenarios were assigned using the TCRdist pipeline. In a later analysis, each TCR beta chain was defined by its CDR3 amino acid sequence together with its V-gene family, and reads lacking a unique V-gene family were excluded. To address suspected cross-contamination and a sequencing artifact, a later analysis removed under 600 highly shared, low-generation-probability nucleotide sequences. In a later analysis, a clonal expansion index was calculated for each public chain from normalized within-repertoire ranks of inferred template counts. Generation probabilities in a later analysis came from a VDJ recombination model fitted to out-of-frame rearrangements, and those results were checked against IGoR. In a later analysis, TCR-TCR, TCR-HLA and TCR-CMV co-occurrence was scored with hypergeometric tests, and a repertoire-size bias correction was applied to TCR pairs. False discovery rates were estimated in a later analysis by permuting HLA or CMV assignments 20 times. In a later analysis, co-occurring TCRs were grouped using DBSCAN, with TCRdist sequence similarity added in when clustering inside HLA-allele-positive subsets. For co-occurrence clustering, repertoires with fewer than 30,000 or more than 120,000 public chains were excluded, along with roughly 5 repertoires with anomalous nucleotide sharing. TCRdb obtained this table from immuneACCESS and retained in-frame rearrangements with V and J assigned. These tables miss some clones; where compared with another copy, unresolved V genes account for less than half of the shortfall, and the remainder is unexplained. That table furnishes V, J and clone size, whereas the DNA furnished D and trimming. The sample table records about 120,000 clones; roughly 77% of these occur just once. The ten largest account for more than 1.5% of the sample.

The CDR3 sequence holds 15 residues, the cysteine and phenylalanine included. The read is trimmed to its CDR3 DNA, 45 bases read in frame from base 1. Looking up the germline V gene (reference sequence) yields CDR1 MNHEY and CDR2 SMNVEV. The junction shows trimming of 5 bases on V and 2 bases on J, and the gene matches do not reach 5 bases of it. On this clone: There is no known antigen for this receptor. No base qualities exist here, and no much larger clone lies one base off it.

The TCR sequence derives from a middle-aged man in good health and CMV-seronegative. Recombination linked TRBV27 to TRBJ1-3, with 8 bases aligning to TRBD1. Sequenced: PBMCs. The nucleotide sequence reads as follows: TGTGCCAGCAGTGCAGACAGGGGCACTGGAAACACCATATATTTT. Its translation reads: CASSADRGTGNTIYF.